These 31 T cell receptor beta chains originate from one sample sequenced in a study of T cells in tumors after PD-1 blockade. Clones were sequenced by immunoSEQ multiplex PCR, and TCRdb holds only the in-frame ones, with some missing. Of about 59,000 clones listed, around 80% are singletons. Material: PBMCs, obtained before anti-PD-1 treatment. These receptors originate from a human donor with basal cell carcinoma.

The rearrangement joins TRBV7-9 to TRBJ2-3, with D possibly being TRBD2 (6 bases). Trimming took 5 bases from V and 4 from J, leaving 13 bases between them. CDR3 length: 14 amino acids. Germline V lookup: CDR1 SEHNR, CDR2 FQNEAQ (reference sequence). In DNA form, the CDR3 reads TGTGCCAGCAGCCAAAGCGGGTTCTCAGATACGCAGTATTTT. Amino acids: CASSQSGFSDTQYF.

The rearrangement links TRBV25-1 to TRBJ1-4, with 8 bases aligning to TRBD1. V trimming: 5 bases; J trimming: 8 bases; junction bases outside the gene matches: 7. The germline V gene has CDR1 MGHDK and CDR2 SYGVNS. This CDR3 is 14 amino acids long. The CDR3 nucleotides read TGTGCCAGCAGTAGGGGCAGGGGGCACGAAAAACTGTTTTTT. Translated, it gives CASSRGRGHEKLFF. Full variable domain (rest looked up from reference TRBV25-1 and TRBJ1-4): EADIYQTPRYLVIGTGKKITLECSQTMGHDKMYWYQQDPGMELHLIHYSYGVNSTEKGDLSSESTVSRIRTEHFPLTLESARPSHTSQYLCASSRGRGHEKLFFGSGTQLSVL.

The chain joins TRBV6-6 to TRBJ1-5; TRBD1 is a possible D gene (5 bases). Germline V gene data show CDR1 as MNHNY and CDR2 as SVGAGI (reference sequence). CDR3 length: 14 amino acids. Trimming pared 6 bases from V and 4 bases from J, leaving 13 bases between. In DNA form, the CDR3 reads TGTGCCAGCAGCCCTCAGGGAGTGAATCAGCCCCAGCATTTT. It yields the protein CASSPQGVNQPQHF.

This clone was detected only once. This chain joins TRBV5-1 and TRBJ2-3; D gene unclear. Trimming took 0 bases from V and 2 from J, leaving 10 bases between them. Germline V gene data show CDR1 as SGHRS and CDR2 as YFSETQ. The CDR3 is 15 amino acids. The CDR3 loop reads CASSLEPGYTDTQYF. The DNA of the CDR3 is TGCGCCAGCAGCTTGGAGCCCGGTTACACAGATACGCAGTATTTT.

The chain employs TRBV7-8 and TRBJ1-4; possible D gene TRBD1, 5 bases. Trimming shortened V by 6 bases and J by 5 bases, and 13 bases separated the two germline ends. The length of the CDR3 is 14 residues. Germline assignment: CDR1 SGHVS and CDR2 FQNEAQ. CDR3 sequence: CASRPSGGNEKLFF. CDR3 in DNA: TGTGCCAGCAGACCTAGTGGGGGGAATGAAAAACTGTTTTTT.

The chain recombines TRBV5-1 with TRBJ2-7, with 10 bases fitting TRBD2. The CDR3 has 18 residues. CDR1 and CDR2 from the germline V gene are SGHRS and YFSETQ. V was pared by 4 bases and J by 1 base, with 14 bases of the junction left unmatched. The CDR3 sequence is CASSPWLKRGGESYEQYF. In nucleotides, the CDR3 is TGCGCCAGCAGCCCTTGGTTGAAGCGGGGGGGAGAATCCTACGAGCAGTACTTC.

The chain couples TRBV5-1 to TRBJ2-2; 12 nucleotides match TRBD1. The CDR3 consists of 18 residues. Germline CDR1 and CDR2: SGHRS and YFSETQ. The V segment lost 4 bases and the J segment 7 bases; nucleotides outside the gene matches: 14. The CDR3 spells CASSPRGDRGLRIGELFF. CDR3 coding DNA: TGCGCCAGCAGCCCAAGAGGGGACAGGGGGCTTCGGATCGGGGAGCTGTTTTTT.

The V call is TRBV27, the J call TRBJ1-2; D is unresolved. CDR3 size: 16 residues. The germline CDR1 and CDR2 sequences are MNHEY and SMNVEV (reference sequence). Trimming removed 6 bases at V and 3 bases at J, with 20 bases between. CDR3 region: CASSLKPRVFDYGYTF. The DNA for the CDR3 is TGTGCCAGCAGCTTAAAGCCGAGGGTGTTTGACTATGGCTACACCTTC.

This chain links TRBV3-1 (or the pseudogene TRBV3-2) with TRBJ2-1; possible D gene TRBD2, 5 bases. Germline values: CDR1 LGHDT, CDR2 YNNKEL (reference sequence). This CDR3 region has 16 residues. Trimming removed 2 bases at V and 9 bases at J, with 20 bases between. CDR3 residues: CASSQRTGLAAPEQFF. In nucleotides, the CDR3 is TGTGCCAGCAGCCAAAGGACCGGGCTAGCAGCGCCTGAGCAGTTCTTC.

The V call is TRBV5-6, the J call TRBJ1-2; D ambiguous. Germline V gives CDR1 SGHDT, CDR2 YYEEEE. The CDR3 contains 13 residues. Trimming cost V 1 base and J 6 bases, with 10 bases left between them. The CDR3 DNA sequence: TGTGCCAGCAGCTTGCCGGGGTTCCATGGCTACACCTTC. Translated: CASSLPGFHGYTF.

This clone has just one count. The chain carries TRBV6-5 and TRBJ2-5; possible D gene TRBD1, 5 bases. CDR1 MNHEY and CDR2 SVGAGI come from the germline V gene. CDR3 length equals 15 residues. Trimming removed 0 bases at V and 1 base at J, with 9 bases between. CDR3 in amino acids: CASSYSTARQETQYF. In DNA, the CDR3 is TGTGCCAGCAGTTACTCGACAGCCCGCCAAGAGACCCAGTACTTC.

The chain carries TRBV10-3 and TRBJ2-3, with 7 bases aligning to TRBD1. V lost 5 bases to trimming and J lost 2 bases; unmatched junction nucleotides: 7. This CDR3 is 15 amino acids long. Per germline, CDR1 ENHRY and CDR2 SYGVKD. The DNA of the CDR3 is TGTGCCATCAGTAACCGGGACAGAATCACAGATACGCAGTATTTT. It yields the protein CAISNRDRITDTQYF.

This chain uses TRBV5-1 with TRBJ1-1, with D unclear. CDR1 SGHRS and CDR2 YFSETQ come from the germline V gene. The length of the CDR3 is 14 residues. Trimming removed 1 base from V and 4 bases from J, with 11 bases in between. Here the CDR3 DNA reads TGCGCCAGCAGCTTGTTCCGAGGGCCCACTGAAGCTTTCTTT. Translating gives CASSLFRGPTEAFF.

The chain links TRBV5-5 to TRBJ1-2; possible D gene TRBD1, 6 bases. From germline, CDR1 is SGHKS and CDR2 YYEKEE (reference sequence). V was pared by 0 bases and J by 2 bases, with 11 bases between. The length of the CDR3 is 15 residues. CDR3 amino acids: CASSLAGGANYGYTF. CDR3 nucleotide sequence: TGTGCCAGCAGCTTGGCCGGGGGCGCCAACTATGGCTACACCTTC. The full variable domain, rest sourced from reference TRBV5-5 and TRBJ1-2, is DAGVTQSPTHLIKTRGQQVTLRCSPISGHKSVSWYQQVLGQGPQFIFQYYEKEERGRGNFPDRFSARQFPNYSSELNVNALLLGDSALYLCASSLAGGANYGYTFGSGTRLTVV.

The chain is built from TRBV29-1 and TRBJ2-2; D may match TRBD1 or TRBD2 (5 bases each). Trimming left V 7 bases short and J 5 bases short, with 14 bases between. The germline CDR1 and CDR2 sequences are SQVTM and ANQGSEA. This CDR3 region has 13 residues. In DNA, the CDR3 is TGCAGCGCCGACAGAGGGTATACCGGGGAGCTGTTTTTT. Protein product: CSADRGYTGELFF.

CDR3 protein: CASSLGSGSTEAFF. The CDR3 nucleotides are TGTGCCAGCAGCTTAGGGTCGGGGTCCACTGAAGCTTTCTTT. This chain connects TRBV11-1 to TRBJ1-1; no reliable D call. V lost 1 base and J 4 bases, leaving 10 bases between the germline ends. CDR3 size: 14 residues. The germline CDR1 and CDR2 sequences are SGHAT and FQDESV (reference sequence).

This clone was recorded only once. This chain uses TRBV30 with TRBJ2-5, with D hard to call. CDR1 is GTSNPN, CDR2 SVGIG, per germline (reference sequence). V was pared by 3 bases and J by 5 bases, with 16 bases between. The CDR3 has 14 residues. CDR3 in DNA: TGTGCCTGGAGGTTATCGCAGTTTGGCGAGACCCAGTACTTC. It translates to CAWRLSQFGETQYF.

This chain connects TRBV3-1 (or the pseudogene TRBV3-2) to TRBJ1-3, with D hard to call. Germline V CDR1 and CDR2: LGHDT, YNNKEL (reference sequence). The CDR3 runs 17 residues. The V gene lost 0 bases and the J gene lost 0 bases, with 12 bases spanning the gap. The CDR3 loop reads CASSQDPGLSSGNTIYF. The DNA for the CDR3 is TGTGCCAGCAGCCAAGACCCGGGGTTGAGCTCTGGAAACACCATATATTTT.

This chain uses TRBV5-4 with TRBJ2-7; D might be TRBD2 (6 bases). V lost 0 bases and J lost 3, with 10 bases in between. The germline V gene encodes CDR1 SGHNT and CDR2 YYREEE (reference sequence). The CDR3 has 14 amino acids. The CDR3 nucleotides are TGTGCCAGCAGCTTGGTTGGTAGCGGCTACGAGCAGTACTTC. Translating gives CASSLVGSGYEQYF.

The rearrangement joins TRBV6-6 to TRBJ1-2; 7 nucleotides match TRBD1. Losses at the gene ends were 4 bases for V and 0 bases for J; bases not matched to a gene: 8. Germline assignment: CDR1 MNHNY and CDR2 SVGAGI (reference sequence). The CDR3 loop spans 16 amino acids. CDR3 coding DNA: TGTGCCAGCAGTTCCCACGGACAGGCGCCTAACTATGGCTACACCTTC. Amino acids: CASSSHGQAPNYGYTF.

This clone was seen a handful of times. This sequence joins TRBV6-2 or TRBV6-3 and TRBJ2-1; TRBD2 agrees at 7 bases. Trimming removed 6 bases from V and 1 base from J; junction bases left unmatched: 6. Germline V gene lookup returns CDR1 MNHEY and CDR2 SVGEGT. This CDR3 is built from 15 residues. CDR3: CASSESGESYNEQFF. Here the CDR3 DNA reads TGTGCCAGCAGCGAGAGCGGGGAGTCCTACAATGAGCAGTTCTTC.

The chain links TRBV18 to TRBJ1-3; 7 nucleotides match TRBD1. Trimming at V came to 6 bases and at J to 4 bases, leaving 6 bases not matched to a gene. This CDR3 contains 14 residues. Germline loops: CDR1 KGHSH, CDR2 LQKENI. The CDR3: CASSLQGFGNTIYF. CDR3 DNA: TGTGCCAGCTCGCTACAGGGGTTCGGAAACACCATATATTTT.

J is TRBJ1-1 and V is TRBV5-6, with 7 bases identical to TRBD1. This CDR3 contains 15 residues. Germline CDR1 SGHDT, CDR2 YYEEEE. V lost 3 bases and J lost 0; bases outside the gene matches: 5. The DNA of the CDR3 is TGTGCCAGCAGCTGGGGCGACAGGGTGAACACTGAAGCTTTCTTT. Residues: CASSWGDRVNTEAFF.

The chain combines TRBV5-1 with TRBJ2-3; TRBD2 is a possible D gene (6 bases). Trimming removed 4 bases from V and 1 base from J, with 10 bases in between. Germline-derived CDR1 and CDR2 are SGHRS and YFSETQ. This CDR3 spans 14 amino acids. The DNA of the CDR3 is TGCGCCAGCAGCGTTGAGCGGGGCACAGATACGCAGTATTTT. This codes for CASSVERGTDTQYF.

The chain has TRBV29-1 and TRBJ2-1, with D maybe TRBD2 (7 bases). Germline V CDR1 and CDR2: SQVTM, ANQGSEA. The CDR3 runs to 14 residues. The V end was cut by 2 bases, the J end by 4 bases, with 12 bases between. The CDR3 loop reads CSVESGGEYNEQFF. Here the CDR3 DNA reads TGCAGCGTTGAATCGGGGGGCGAATACAATGAGCAGTTCTTC.

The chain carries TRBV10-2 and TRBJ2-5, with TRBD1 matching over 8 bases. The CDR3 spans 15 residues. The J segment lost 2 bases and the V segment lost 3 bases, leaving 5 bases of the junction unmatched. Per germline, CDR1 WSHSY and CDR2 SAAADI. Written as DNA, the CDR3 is TGCGCCAGCAGTGATGCCGGACAGGGACAAGAGACCCAGTACTTC. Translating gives CASSDAGQGQETQYF.

The CDR3 reads CAWASGGGTYEQYF. CDR3 nucleotide sequence: TGTGCCTGGGCATCGGGGGGGGGAACCTACGAGCAGTACTTC. The chain joins TRBV30 to TRBJ2-7; 8 bases map to TRBD2. The CDR3 covers 14 residues. Per germline, CDR1 GTSNPN and CDR2 SVGIG (reference sequence). J gave up 2 bases and V 5 bases, and 8 bases lay outside the gene matches.

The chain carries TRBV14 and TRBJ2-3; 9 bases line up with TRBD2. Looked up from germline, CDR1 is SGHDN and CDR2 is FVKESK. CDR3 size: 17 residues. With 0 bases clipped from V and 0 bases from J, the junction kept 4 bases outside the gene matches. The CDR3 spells CASSQDLGLASTDTQYF. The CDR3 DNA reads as TGTGCCAGCAGCCAAGATCTAGGACTAGCGAGCACAGATACGCAGTATTTT.

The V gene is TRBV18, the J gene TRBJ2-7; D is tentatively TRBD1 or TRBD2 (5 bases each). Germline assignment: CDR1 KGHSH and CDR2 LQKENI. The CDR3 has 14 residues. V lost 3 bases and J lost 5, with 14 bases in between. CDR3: CASSPWDLHHEQYF. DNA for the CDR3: TGTGCCAGCTCACCTTGGGACCTACACCACGAGCAGTACTTC. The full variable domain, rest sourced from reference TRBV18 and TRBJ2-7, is NAGVMQNPRHLVRRRGQEARLRCSPMKGHSHVYWYRQLPEEGLKFMVYLQKENIIDESGMPKERFSAEFPKEGPSILRIQQVVRGDSAAYFCASSPWDLHHEQYFGPGTRLTVT.

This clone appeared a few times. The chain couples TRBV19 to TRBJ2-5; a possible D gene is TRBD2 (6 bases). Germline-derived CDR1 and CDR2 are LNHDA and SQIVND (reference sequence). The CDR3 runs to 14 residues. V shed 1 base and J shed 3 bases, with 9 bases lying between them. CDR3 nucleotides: TGTGCCAGTAGTATAGGGCGGAGGGAAGAGACCCAGTACTTC. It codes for CASSIGRREETQYF.

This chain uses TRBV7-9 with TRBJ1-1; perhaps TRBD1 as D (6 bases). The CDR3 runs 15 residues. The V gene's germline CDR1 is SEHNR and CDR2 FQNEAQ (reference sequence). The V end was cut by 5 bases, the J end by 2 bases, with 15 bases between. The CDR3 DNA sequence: TGTGCCAGCAGCGCCCTCCTACAGGGTAACACTGAAGCTTTCTTT. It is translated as CASSALLQGNTEAFF.